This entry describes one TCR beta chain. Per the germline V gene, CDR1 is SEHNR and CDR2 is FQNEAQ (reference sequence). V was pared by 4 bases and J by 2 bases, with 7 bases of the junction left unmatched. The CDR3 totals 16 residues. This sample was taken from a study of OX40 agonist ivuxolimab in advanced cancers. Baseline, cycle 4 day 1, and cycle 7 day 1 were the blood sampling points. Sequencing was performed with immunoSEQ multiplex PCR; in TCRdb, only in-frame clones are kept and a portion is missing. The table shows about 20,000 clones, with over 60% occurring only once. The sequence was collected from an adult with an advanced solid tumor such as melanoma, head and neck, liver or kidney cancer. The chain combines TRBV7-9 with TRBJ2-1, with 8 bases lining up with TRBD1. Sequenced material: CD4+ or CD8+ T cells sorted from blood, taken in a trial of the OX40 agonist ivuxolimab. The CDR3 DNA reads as TGTGCCAGCAGCTCCTCGGACAGGGACCCCTACAATGAGCAGTTCTTC. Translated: CASSSSDRDPYNEQFF.